The 30 T cell receptor beta chains given below trace back to one sample, sequenced in a study of cytomegalovirus exposure and HLA in healthy donors. The PCR used 60 Vbeta and 13 Jbeta primers. Repertoires were generated with immunoSEQ multiplex PCR, while TCRdb's copy carries only in-frame clones and drops some. The sample table includes some 60,000 clones. The sample taken for sequencing was PBMCs. The receptors shown here come from a man aged 30 to 45 in good health and CMV-seropositive.

The CDR3 here is CAWSVGGYTEAFF. The CDR3, as DNA: TGTGCCTGGAGTGTGGGGGGGTACACTGAAGCTTTCTTT. The rearrangement links TRBV30 to TRBJ1-1; D is perhaps TRBD1 (5 bases). Trimming took off 0 bases at V and 3 bases at J, with 8 bases between the two ends. This CDR3 is built from 13 residues. Germline CDR1 reads GTSNPN; CDR2 reads SVGIG (reference sequence).

The CDR3 DNA reads TGCAGCGTTGAAGAAGGACAGGAGAACACTGAAGCTTTCTTT. Amino acids: CSVEEGQENTEAFF. This sequence joins TRBV29-1 and TRBJ1-1, with 7 bases that match TRBD1. V was clipped by 0 bases and J by 1 base; unmatched bases: 2. This CDR3 is 14 amino acids long. Germline CDR1 SQVTM, CDR2 ANQGSEA.

The chain carries TRBV11-3 and TRBJ2-7, with TRBD2 as a possible D gene (5 bases). Germline V CDR1 and CDR2: SGHNT, YENEEA. V gave up 4 bases and J gave up 0 bases, with 13 bases separating them. This CDR3 is built from 15 residues. The CDR3 bases are TGTGCCAGCAGCTCTCGGGAAAGGAACTCCTACGAGCAGTACTTC. Protein: CASSSRERNSYEQYF.

The CDR3 sequence: CASSPPVTGSSGNTIYF. In DNA form, the CDR3 reads TGTGCCAGCAGCCCCCCGGTGACAGGCAGCTCTGGAAACACCATATATTTT. V is TRBV9 and J is TRBJ1-3; tentatively, D is TRBD1 (6 bases). Trimming took off 4 bases at V and 0 bases at J, with 17 bases between the two ends. CDR1 is SGDLS, CDR2 YYNGEE, per germline. The CDR3 loop spans 17 amino acids.

The V call is TRBV6-5, the J call TRBJ2-1, with 8 bases lining up with TRBD2. Germline CDR1 reads MNHEY; CDR2 reads SVGAGI. Germline trimming cut 10 bases from V and 7 bases from J; bases unmatched to any gene: 12. The CDR3 loop spans 14 amino acids. This chain's CDR3 is CATTAAGAQNEQFF. CDR3 coding DNA: TGTGCCACCACCGCAGCGGGAGCCCAAAATGAGCAGTTCTTC.

Written as DNA, the CDR3 is TGTGCCATCAGCCGGGACAGGGGGTCAACTAATGAAAAACTGTTTTTT. It specifies CAISRDRGSTNEKLFF. The rearrangement links TRBV10-3 to TRBJ1-4, with 11 bases identical to TRBD1. Trimming removed 6 bases from V and 0 bases from J; junction bases left unmatched: 3. CDR3 length: 16 amino acids. Germline V gene sequence: CDR1 ENHRY, CDR2 SYGVKD.

The genes are TRBV7-9 and TRBJ1-3, with TRBD1 matching 10 bases. Germline V gene data show CDR1 as SEHNR and CDR2 as FQNEAQ (reference sequence). This CDR3 comprises 15 residues. V lost 6 bases to trimming and J lost 5 bases; unmatched junction nucleotides: 7. The CDR3 DNA reads as TGTGCCAGCAGTTCCGGGGGACAGGGGAGAAACACCATATATTTT. Protein product: CASSSGGQGRNTIYF.

V usage is TRBV4-2 and J usage is TRBJ1-2; D gene unclear. The CDR3 has 14 residues. Trimming pared 3 bases from V and 6 bases from J, leaving 14 bases between. The germline gives CDR1 LGHNA, CDR2 YNFKEQ. The chain's CDR3 is CASSHARRADGYTF. As DNA, the CDR3 is TGTGCCAGCAGCCATGCGAGGAGGGCGGATGGCTACACCTTC.

The chain employs TRBV4-1 and TRBJ2-6; D is ambiguous. Germline V gives CDR1 MGHRA, CDR2 YSYEKL. V was pared by 0 bases and J by 2 bases, with 8 bases between. The CDR3 has 16 residues. In DNA form, the CDR3 reads TGCGCCAGCAGCCAAGATTGGAGAGCTGGGGCCAACGTCCTGACTTTC. It specifies CASSQDWRAGANVLTF.

The J gene is TRBJ2-7, the V gene TRBV11-2, with D perhaps matching TRBD2 (6 bases). Germline loops: CDR1 SGHAT, CDR2 FQNNGV. CDR3 length: 17 amino acids. V dropped 5 bases and J dropped 2 bases, with 22 bases sitting between them. CDR3 loop: CASSPGRWDLSAYEQYF. The CDR3 DNA follows: TGTGCCAGCAGCCCAGGGAGGTGGGATCTCAGCGCCTACGAGCAGTACTTC.

The rearrangement links TRBV30 to TRBJ2-3; TRBD2 agrees at 7 bases. The CDR3 covers 16 residues. The V and J ends lost 2 bases and 2 bases, in that order; junction bases with no gene match: 10. In germline, CDR1 is GTSNPN, CDR2 SVGIG (reference sequence). The CDR3 nucleotides read TGTGCCTGGAGTAGCTCTGCGGGAGCTACCACAGATACGCAGTATTTT. As protein: CAWSSSAGATTDTQYF.

The rearrangement links TRBV4-2 to TRBJ1-1; a possible D gene is TRBD1 (5 bases). Trimming took off 0 bases at V and 4 bases at J, with 15 bases between the two ends. This CDR3 comprises 16 residues. The germline V gene has CDR1 LGHNA and CDR2 YNFKEQ. CDR3: CASSQDGQGVVTEAFF. CDR3 in DNA: TGTGCCAGCAGCCAAGATGGTCAAGGGGTAGTCACTGAAGCTTTCTTT.

The chain joins TRBV18 to TRBJ2-1; D not resolved. V lost 0 bases to trimming and J lost 8 bases, with 11 bases between them. Per germline, CDR1 KGHSH and CDR2 LQKENI. The CDR3 extends over 14 amino acids. The CDR3 DNA reads TGTGCCAGCTCACCACCGCAACCCCGCGATGAGCAGTTCTTC. Amino acids: CASSPPQPRDEQFF.

The rearrangement joins TRBV27 to TRBJ2-7, with 7 bases lining up with TRBD2. CDR1 is MNHEY, CDR2 SMNVEV, per germline (reference sequence). V trimming: 6 bases; J trimming: 2 bases; junction bases outside the gene matches: 7. CDR3 length: 14 residues. The CDR3 here is CASSYGGGPYEQYF. CDR3 DNA: TGTGCCAGCAGCTATGGGGGAGGGCCCTACGAGCAGTACTTC.

The chain carries TRBV30 and TRBJ1-2; D remains ambiguous. The length of the CDR3 is 13 residues. V was clipped by 4 bases and J by 4 bases, with 13 bases between them. The germline V gene has CDR1 GTSNPN and CDR2 SVGIG (reference sequence). The CDR3 protein is CAWISGRSYGYTF. Here the CDR3 DNA reads TGTGCCTGGATCTCTGGAAGGAGCTATGGCTACACCTTC.

The chain uses TRBV5-1 and TRBJ2-1, with 13 bases that match TRBD2. The germline CDR1 and CDR2 sequences are SGHRS and YFSETQ. J gave up 13 bases and V 4 bases, and 14 bases lay outside the gene matches. This CDR3 comprises 16 residues. CDR3 DNA sequence: TGCGCCAGCAGCGCCCCGGGACTAGCGGGGTCGCCACCTCAGTTCTTC. Residues: CASSAPGLAGSPPQFF.

The genes are TRBV5-1 and TRBJ2-1; 11 nucleotides line up with TRBD1. The CDR3 extends over 15 amino acids. The germline CDR1 and CDR2 sequences are SGHRS and YFSETQ. J was trimmed by 6 bases and V by 4 bases; bases with no gene match: 6. This CDR3 reads CASSQDRGQVNEQFF. Here the CDR3 DNA reads TGCGCCAGCAGCCAGGACAGGGGGCAGGTCAATGAGCAGTTCTTC. Drawing the rest from reference TRBV5-1 and TRBJ2-1, the complete variable domain is KAGVTQTPRYLIKTRGQQVTLSCSPISGHRSVSWYQQTPGQGLQFLFEYFSETQRNKGNFPGRFSGRQFSNSRSEMNVSTLELGDSALYLCASSQDRGQVNEQFFGPGTRLTVL.

The chain couples TRBV5-1 to TRBJ2-7; D is perhaps TRBD2 (6 bases). Trimming took off 0 bases at V and 1 base at J, with 8 bases between the two ends. CDR1 is SGHRS, CDR2 YFSETQ, per germline. This CDR3 is built from 14 residues. For the CDR3, the DNA is TGCGCCAGCAGCTTGGCGGAGGGGTCCTACGAGCAGTACTTC. It yields the protein CASSLAEGSYEQYF. The whole variable domain, filled in from reference TRBV5-1 and TRBJ2-7, reads KAGVTQTPRYLIKTRGQQVTLSCSPISGHRSVSWYQQTPGQGLQFLFEYFSETQRNKGNFPGRFSGRQFSNSRSEMNVSTLELGDSALYLCASSLAEGSYEQYFGPGTRLTVT.

The CDR3 here is CASSTGTLNTEAFF. As DNA, the CDR3 is TGCGCCAGCAGCACTGGGACACTGAACACTGAAGCTTTCTTT. V gene TRBV5-1 combines with J gene TRBJ1-1; possible D gene TRBD1, 6 bases. V was cut by 4 bases and J by 0 bases, with 10 bases left in between. This CDR3 has 14 residues. CDR1 and CDR2 (germline): SGHRS, YFSETQ.

The chain is built from TRBV6-1 and TRBJ2-7; TRBD1 agrees at 7 bases. There are 15 residues in the CDR3. Looked up from germline, CDR1 is MNHNS and CDR2 is SASEGT. The J segment lost 2 bases and the V segment lost 2 bases, leaving 6 bases of the junction unmatched. The CDR3 is CASSEWTGKAYEQYF. The CDR3 nucleotides read TGTGCCAGCAGTGAATGGACAGGTAAAGCCTACGAGCAGTACTTC.

This chain joins TRBV13 and TRBJ1-6; perhaps TRBD1 as D (6 bases). Trimming cost V 5 bases and J 0 bases, with 11 bases left between them. This CDR3 contains 16 residues. Germline V gene sequence: CDR1 PRHDT, CDR2 FYEKMQ (reference sequence). The CDR3 region is CASSKTGSSYNSPLHF. CDR3 DNA sequence: TGTGCCAGCAGCAAAACAGGGAGCTCCTATAATTCACCCCTCCACTTT.

The chain joins TRBV5-1 to TRBJ2-2, with 9 nucleotides matching TRBD2. J was trimmed by 1 base and V by 4 bases; bases with no gene match: 5. The CDR3 length is 16 residues. CDR1 is SGHRS and CDR2 is YFSETQ in the germline V gene. The CDR3 nucleotides are TGCGCCAGCAGCCCGGGACTAGCACAGAACACCGGGGAGCTGTTTTTT. This encodes CASSPGLAQNTGELFF.

The chain couples TRBV14 to TRBJ2-7, with 8 nucleotides matching TRBD2. With V trimmed by 0 bases and J by 2 bases, 9 bases remained unmatched. CDR3 length equals 17 residues. Germline V CDR1 and CDR2: SGHDN, FVKESK. The DNA of the CDR3 is TGTGCCAGCAGCCAAGAAAGGCTAGCGGGCCTCGCCTACGAGCAGTACTTC. This gives the protein CASSQERLAGLAYEQYF.

The chain combines TRBV2 with TRBJ1-1; TRBD1 agrees at 8 bases. Per the germline V gene, CDR1 is SNHLY and CDR2 is FYNNEI. The CDR3 is made up of 15 amino acids. With 6 bases clipped from V and 3 bases from J, the junction kept 9 bases outside the gene matches. This CDR3 reads CASREDRVSDTEAFF. In DNA, the CDR3 is TGTGCCAGCAGGGAGGACAGGGTCTCCGACACTGAAGCTTTCTTT.

The chain carries TRBV9 and TRBJ1-1; D perhaps matches TRBD1 (6 bases). Trimming removed 4 bases from V and 1 base from J, with 11 bases in between. Germline V gives CDR1 SGDLS, CDR2 YYNGEE. CDR3 length: 14 amino acids. The CDR3 sequence is CASSSGTTNTEAFF. CDR3 sequence (DNA): TGTGCCAGCAGCTCAGGGACAACGAACACTGAAGCTTTCTTT.

The genes are TRBV4-2 and TRBJ2-1; 8 nucleotides align to TRBD1. The V gene's germline CDR1 is LGHNA and CDR2 YNFKEQ. Trimming cost V 2 bases and J 3 bases; bases outside gene matches: 6. The CDR3 is made up of 16 amino acids. CDR3 protein: CASSQTETGVYNEQFF. The CDR3 DNA reads as TGTGCCAGCAGCCAAACAGAGACAGGGGTCTACAATGAGCAGTTCTTC.

The chain combines TRBV11-3 with TRBJ2-2; perhaps TRBD1 as D (6 bases). The germline V and J ends were trimmed by 6 bases and 6 bases, with 11 bases remaining between them. The CDR3 totals 13 residues. In germline, CDR1 is SGHNT, CDR2 YENEEA. CDR3 bases: TGTGCCAGCAGTCCGAGGGGGTCCGGGGAGCTGTTTTTT. It encodes CASSPRGSGELFF.

The chain uses TRBV5-4 and TRBJ1-1; D gene uncertain. The CDR3 is made up of 15 amino acids. Trimming took 1 base from V and 2 from J, leaving 12 bases between them. CDR1 and CDR2 from the germline V gene are SGHNT and YYREEE (reference sequence). The CDR3 DNA reads TGTGCCAGCAGCTTGTTGGTAGGAGATAACACTGAAGCTTTCTTT. It encodes CASSLLVGDNTEAFF.

CDR3 sequence reads: CASSTGQRHSGNTIYF. CDR3 nucleotides: TGTGCCAGCAGCACTGGACAGCGACACTCTGGAAACACCATATATTTT. The chain links TRBV7-9 to TRBJ1-3; D might be TRBD1 (6 bases). Deletions cut 5 bases from V and 0 bases from J, with 14 bases between. The CDR3 loop spans 16 amino acids. From germline, CDR1 is SEHNR and CDR2 FQNEAQ (reference sequence). The whole variable domain, remainder taken from reference TRBV7-9 and TRBJ1-3, is DTGVSQNPRHKITKRGQNVTFRCDPISEHNRLYWYRQTLGQGPEFLTYFQNEAQLEKSRLLSDRFSAERPKGSFSTLEIQRTEQGDSAMYLCASSTGQRHSGNTIYFGEGSWLTVV.

This chain joins TRBV11-2 and TRBJ1-1; tentatively, D is TRBD1 (5 bases). The germline V gene has CDR1 SGHAT and CDR2 FQNNGV. The germline V and J ends were trimmed by 6 bases and 1 base, with 15 bases remaining between them. The CDR3 runs to 15 residues. The CDR3: CASRTRTNENTEAFF. In DNA form, the CDR3 reads TGTGCCAGCAGAACCCGGACAAACGAGAACACTGAAGCTTTCTTT. Supplemented by reference TRBV11-2 and TRBJ1-1, the full variable domain reads EAGVAQSPRYKIIEKRQSVAFWCNPISGHATLYWYQQILGQGPKLLIQFQNNGVVDDSQLPKDRFSAERLKGVDSTLKIQPAKLEDSAVYLCASRTRTNENTEAFFGQGTRLTVV.